This T cell receptor beta chain was sequenced for a study of T-cell memory formation after mild COVID-19. Across the study: The two donors had largely donor-specific TCR clusters.

MiXCR was run by TCRdb on the 5' RACE reads, yielding one entry per CDR3 protein. Altogether hundreds of thousands of distinct CDR3 sequences are present, 17% being singletons, with the ten largest covering roughly 8%. Germline CDR1 and CDR2: SGHRS and YFSETQ. The V and J ends lost 4 bases and 0 bases respectively, with 17 bases between them. The CDR3 totals 17 residues. This clonotype turned up a few times. Its antigen is currently unknown. Study observations and caveats: Detection of some responders pre-infection suggested pre-existing cross-reactive memory T cells participated. Among clones contracting day 15 to 85, CD4/CD8 was balanced, whereas later expanders leaned CD4+. Specificity for SARS-CoV-2 was not confirmed among the second-wave clones peaking on day 37.

The sequence came from an adult woman who had mild COVID-19 (a few samples of this study predate the infection). Cell type and time point are not known. Material for sequencing was PBMCs or a T cell subset sorted from them (not recorded which). This rearrangement joins TRBV5-1 to TRBJ2-1; tentative D call: TRBD2 (6 bases). CDR3 in DNA: TGCGCCAGCAGCCCCCGGGACTTCTCCTTCTCCTACAATGAGCAGTTCTTC. Its translation: CASSPRDFSFSYNEQFF.